This T cell receptor (beta chain) originates from a study of breast tumors, draining lymph nodes, adjacent tissues. One entry per CDR3 protein results from TCRdb running MiXCR on the multiplex PCR reads. The sample has around 290,000 distinct CDR3 sequences; roughly 30% are singletons. This clonotype was recorded many times. What it binds is unknown. The V gene lost 6 bases and the J gene lost 7 bases, with 16 bases spanning the gap. CDR1 is DFQATT and CDR2 is SNEGSKA in the germline V gene (reference sequence). The CDR3 is 13 amino acids. Axillary draining lymph nodes of breast cancer patients supplied the node samples. Notes on the study in general: The data were judged consistent with most tumor T cells coming from lymph node and expanding in tumor. The lymph node origin of tumor T cells was framed as consistent with a hypothesis, not demonstrated. Compared with basal-like, luminal-like tumors shared significantly more repertoire with nontumor tissue. Tumor TCR diversity was below lymph nodes but above nontumor tissue.

Sample: axillary lymph node tissue. V usage is TRBV20-1 and J usage is TRBJ2-1; weak D call: TRBD2 (6 bases). The sequence was obtained from a female donor with breast cancer. Some clones in this sample may be carry-over from other donors' samples. CDR3 bases: TGCAGTGCAGGCGGAGGGCCCAGAAATGAGCAGTTCTTC. Its protein product is CSAGGGPRNEQFF.